Here is one T cell receptor (beta chain) with its context. Its antigen target is currently unknown. One base away there is no much larger clone; base qualities are not given. Based on the germline V gene (reference sequence), the CDR1 and CDR2 sequences are LNHDA and SQIVND. V is shortened by 7 bases, J by 0 bases, and the region joining them spans 30 bases. From the cysteine up to the phenylalanine, the CDR3 has a length of 20 residues. CDR3 DNA is the only sequence kept; it has 60 bases, read in frame from the first base. The library was made by multiplex PCR. TCRdb shows the sequencer as Illumina HiSeq 4000. To build TCR beta libraries, CDR3 regions were amplified by Arm-PCR using iRepertoire HTBI primers. Before sequencing, the PCR products underwent gel purification. For the original study's pipeline: A total of 62 TRBV and some 15 TRBJ segments were identified across samples and were used for gene usage analysis of CDR3 amino acid clonotypes. COPE and FqMerger were used to merge the filtered high-quality paired reads into contigs. BLAST was used to align contigs to IMGT TRBV, TRBD and TRBJ reference genes, with CDR3 defined following IMGT. Highly expanded clones were defined as clonotypes with a frequency above 0.1%. Repertoire diversity was measured by Shannon entropy, and V-J evenness by the Gini coefficient. Public clonotypes were defined as clonotypes shared by more than one individual. TCRdb redid the processing of the public reads, applying fastp at Q25 and MiXCR, and retained in-frame beta chains. Rows are unified per CDR3 protein, each entry keeping the most common DNA and genes. The V and J calls come from TCRdb's annotation, not from the publication. The sample table contains about 420,000 distinct CDR3 sequences; only one count was recorded for roughly 15% of them. The ten largest clones take up roughly 23% of the sample.

This specimen comes from a study of regulatory T cells in long-lasting Graves disease (dated by TCRdb to the early 2020s). As for the study more broadly: Patients with newly diagnosed Graves' disease had been on antithyroid drugs for under 3 months. TCR sequencing covered some 13 persistent and some 20 newly diagnosed Graves' disease patients, around 35 samples in total. The study was registered as a clinical trial and conducted in China. Peripheral blood TCR sequencing and RNA sequencing compared persistent Graves' disease patients with newly diagnosed Graves' disease patients. Results the study describes overall, beyond this receptor: The authors noted that the small sample size was a limitation that may lower accuracy. Only the TCR beta chain was sequenced and analyzed. Peripheral blood alone was examined, since thyroid tissue, which constituted the primary lesion, could not be accessed. TRBV28, TRBJ1-2 and TRBJ2-5 were preferentially used in persistent disease, while TRBV20-1 and TRBJ2-1 were favored in newly diagnosed disease. Compared with newly diagnosed patients, patients with persistent Graves' disease had lower TCR Shannon entropy and fewer highly expanded clones, which suggests clonal expansion. A larger number of public clonotypes was shared among persistent patients (around 2,700) than among newly diagnosed patients (around 970).

This specimen's time point label, per the study, means: newly diagnosed GD, antithyroid drugs for less than 3 months. For both TCR sequencing and RNA sequencing, RNA was extracted from PBMCs using TRIzol. Graves' disease was diagnosed according to American Thyroid Association guidelines. Patients were recruited from an endocrinology department in Xi'an, China. From each patient, approximately 10 milliliters of peripheral blood was collected into an EDTA anticoagulant tube. Ficoll Paque Plus density gradient separation was used to isolate PBMCs, and no further T cell sorting was done. An Agilent 2100 Bioanalyzer and agarose gel were used to assess RNA quality, and a NanoDrop 2000 was used to measure RNA concentration. In addition, the sample was reused for a study of T cells in Graves' hyperthyroidism and ophthalmopathy. The second paper further reports: Stable Graves' hyperthyroidism was defined as no progression to ophthalmopathy during 18 months of follow-up. Hyperthyroidism patients were aged 18 to 65 years and newly diagnosed, with disease duration of less than 2 months. The study excluded patients with uncontrolled infections, other autoimmune diseases, pregnancy or lactation. Diagnoses relied on clinical symptoms, serum thyroxine and TRAb, thyroid ultrasound and orbital computed tomography. The TCR CDR3 was subjected to a first round of RT-PCR using the HTBI primer set and the Qiagen OneStep RT-PCR kit. Blood samples also contained most of the expanded thyroid clonotypes (frequency above 0.001), which suggests that blood repertoires may reflect thyroid immune responses. In cross-validation, a model built on a 13 V-J signature told ophthalmopathy apart from stable hyperthyroidism with roughly 87% sensitivity and approximately 81% specificity, and in testing the same model reached 80%/75%. During validation, the model predicted progression to ophthalmopathy a median of about 6.5 months ahead of onset, with more than 60% sensitivity and about 72% specificity. TCR V-J signatures able to tell the groups apart were searched for in a discovery cohort of approximately 95 patients, of whom over 40 had Graves' ophthalmopathy and around 56 had stable Graves' hyperthyroidism. Whether ophthalmopathy could be predicted prospectively was tested in an independent validation cohort made up of roughly 19 hyperthyroidism patients plus 17 patients who later progressed to ophthalmopathy. The 100 discovery patients were randomly divided into training and test sets at a 7:3 ratio. In about 6 Graves' hyperthyroidism patients, the study also compared T-cell repertoires from thyroid tissue with T-cell repertoires from blood. After blood sampling, hyperthyroidism patients were treated with methimazole at a starting dose of 30 mg daily, and ophthalmopathy patients were treated with high-dose intravenous methylprednisolone. Libraries were constructed in a second round of multiplex PCR, after which size selection and purification were carried out. Libraries were sequenced paired-end with 100 bp reads on an Illumina HiSeq2000. Raw data were processed with SOAPnuke, discarding reads with adapters, uncalled bases, mean Phred below 15, or no exact constant-primer or identifier match. High-quality paired reads were merged with COPE v1.2.5, and unique nucleotide sequences were defined as clonotypes. MiTCR v1.1 was used to align the clonotypes against IMGT TRBV, TRBD and TRBJ reference segments. Only V-J combinations with frequency above 0.0001, covering 98% to 99.2% of repertoires, were analysed. The TCS score was defined as the ratio of F50 (clonal expansion) to E x V (chaos), calculated using BLOSUM62-based TCRdist between CDR3 peptides within each V-J. Welch's t-statistics and random forest reduced 500 to 650 V-J features to roughly 13, which were used in a naive Bayes classifier (R e1071). No statistical method was used to set the sample size in advance, and investigators knew the group allocation. TCR Vbeta CDR3 sequencing of some 140 peripheral blood samples (43 ophthalmopathy, over 70 hyperthyroidism and some 17 progressor patients) is reported in the paper.

Recombination linked TRBV19 to TRBJ1-1, with a weak D call of TRBD1 (6 bases match). The specimen comprised peripheral blood mononuclear cells (PBMCs), sampled at new diagnosis, from a patient treated with antithyroid drugs. The source is a woman between 18 and 30 years old with Graves disease. Donor details come from another sample of the same person, matched by shared clones. In nucleotide form, the sequence is TGTGCCAGTAAGGGGAACAGGGCCCGTGAGTCTACCCAGTTGAACACTGAAGCTTTCTTT. This sequence encodes CASKGNRARESTQLNTEAFF.